A single sample is the source of the 19 T cell receptor beta chains below, sequenced in a study of OX40 agonist ivuxolimab in advanced cancers. Some clones are missing from TCRdb's copy, which holds only in-frame ones; the method was immunoSEQ multiplex PCR. The data contain approximately 13,000 clones, 80% of them singletons. The source material was CD4+ or CD8+ T cells sorted from blood, sampled in a trial of the OX40 agonist ivuxolimab. The receptors shown here come from an adult with an advanced solid tumor such as melanoma, head and neck, liver or kidney cancer.

The rearrangement links TRBV7-6 to TRBJ2-7; D unclear. V was shortened by 5 bases and J by 0 bases, with 11 bases between the two germline ends. The CDR3 totals 14 residues. CDR1 and CDR2 (germline): SGHVS, FNYEAQ. The CDR3: CASSLTAGSYEQYF. CDR3 sequence (DNA): TGTGCCAGCAGCCTAACAGCAGGCTCCTACGAGCAGTACTTC.

This chain connects TRBV2 to TRBJ2-1, with TRBD2 identical over 12 bases. V lost 9 bases to trimming and J lost 4 bases; unmatched junction nucleotides: 13. The germline CDR1 and CDR2 sequences are SNHLY and FYNNEI. The CDR3 is 17 residues long. In DNA form, the CDR3 reads TGTGCCAGACTGGGTAAACTAGCGGGAGGACAATACAATGAGCAGTTCTTC. Translation: CARLGKLAGGQYNEQFF.

The chain has TRBV4-1 and TRBJ2-3; 12 bases align to TRBD2. Germline assignment: CDR1 MGHRA and CDR2 YSYEKL. This CDR3 has 18 amino acids. The ends lost 1 base at V and 6 bases at J; junction bases unmatched: 11. The CDR3 reads CASSQVLQLAGGSDTQYF. CDR3 DNA sequence: TGCGCCAGCAGCCAAGTCCTCCAGCTAGCGGGAGGGTCTGATACGCAGTATTTT.

V and J are TRBV15 and TRBJ1-3; TRBD1 is a possible D gene (5 bases). The CDR3 is 15 amino acids. V lost 8 bases, J lost 0 bases, and 14 bases lay in between. Germline assignment: CDR1 LNHNV and CDR2 YYDKDF (reference sequence). The CDR3 loop reads CATGDRLSSGNTIYF. The DNA for the CDR3 is TGTGCCACCGGAGACAGACTCTCCTCTGGAAACACCATATATTTT.

In its sample, this clone was seen once. J is TRBJ2-1 and V is TRBV29-1; 8 nucleotides match TRBD2. V dropped 0 bases and J dropped 3; count of bases not matched to a gene: 13. Germline CDR1 reads SQVTM; CDR2 reads ANQGSEA. This CDR3 contains 18 residues. Written as DNA, the CDR3 is TGCAGCGTTGAAGACTTTGGTGGACTAGCAACCCTCTACAATGAGCAGTTCTTC. This codes for CSVEDFGGLATLYNEQFF.

The gene calls are TRBV30 and TRBJ1-5; the D gene is possibly TRBD1 (5 bases). CDR3 length equals 13 residues. CDR1 is GTSNPN, CDR2 SVGIG, per germline (reference sequence). The ends were cut back, 2 bases at V and 3 bases at J, with 8 bases in the middle. CDR3 amino acids: CAWSLDNNQPQHF. CDR3 sequence (DNA): TGTGCCTGGAGTTTGGACAACAATCAGCCCCAGCATTTT.

The V and J genes are TRBV13 and TRBJ2-5; possible D gene TRBD2, 6 bases. Trimming stripped 5 bases from V and 8 bases from J, with 12 bases between. CDR1 is PRHDT, CDR2 FYEKMQ, per germline (reference sequence). The CDR3 sequence is 12 residues long. The CDR3 DNA is TGTGCCAGCAGCCCCGGGGGAGGAACCCAGTACTTC. As protein: CASSPGGGTQYF.

This clone was seen a single time. This chain connects TRBV13 to TRBJ2-7, with 7 bases identical to TRBD2. Germline CDR1 and CDR2: PRHDT and FYEKMQ (reference sequence). V lost 5 bases and J lost 2; bases outside the gene matches: 6. The CDR3 covers 14 residues. CDR3 protein: CASSPLAEPYEQYF. The CDR3 DNA follows: TGTGCCAGCAGCCCTCTAGCGGAACCCTACGAGCAGTACTTC.

The chain carries TRBV4-2 and TRBJ2-2, with TRBD2 matching over 10 bases. Trimming cost V 0 bases and J 1 base; bases outside gene matches: 5. Germline-derived CDR1 and CDR2 are LGHNA and YNFKEQ. The CDR3 covers 18 residues. Here the CDR3 reads CASSQDSSGSLNTGELFF. The DNA of the CDR3 is TGTGCCAGCAGCCAAGACTCTAGCGGGAGCCTGAACACCGGGGAGCTGTTTTTT.

The chain employs TRBV4-1 and TRBJ2-6, with D tentatively TRBD1 (6 bases). V lost 0 bases and J lost 4, with 10 bases in between. This CDR3 has 16 residues. Germline CDR1 reads MGHRA; CDR2 reads YSYEKL. The CDR3: CASSQETGSGANVLTF. In nucleotides, the CDR3 is TGCGCCAGCAGCCAAGAGACAGGAAGCGGGGCCAACGTCCTGACTTTC.

The chain is built from TRBV7-9 and TRBJ2-2; no definite D call. V was clipped by 2 bases and J by 9 bases, with 10 bases between them. CDR1 is SEHNR, CDR2 FQNEAQ, per germline (reference sequence). The CDR3 length is 13 residues. DNA of the CDR3: TGTGCCAGCAGCTTATTTGGGTATTGGGAGCTGTTTTTT. The encoded protein is CASSLFGYWELFF. Filled out from reference TRBV7-9 and TRBJ2-2, the complete variable domain reads DTGVSQNPRHKITKRGQNVTFRCDPISEHNRLYWYRQTLGQGPEFLTYFQNEAQLEKSRLLSDRFSAERPKGSFSTLEIQRTEQGDSAMYLCASSLFGYWELFFGEGSRLTVL.

V usage is TRBV29-1 and J usage is TRBJ2-5; D is unresolved. This CDR3 is built from 12 residues. Germline CDR1 reads SQVTM; CDR2 reads ANQGSEA. The V and J ends lost 7 bases and 5 bases respectively, with 14 bases between them. CDR3 loop: CSACLGTETQYF. DNA of the CDR3: TGCAGCGCCTGCCTGGGAACGGAGACCCAGTACTTC.

The chain has TRBV30 and TRBJ2-1, with TRBD2 matching 10 bases. CDR3 length: 13 amino acids. The J segment lost 6 bases and the V segment lost 8 bases, leaving 7 bases of the junction unmatched. Germline V gives CDR1 GTSNPN, CDR2 SVGIG (reference sequence). Written as DNA, the CDR3 is TGTGCCAGGGCTAGCGGGAGACTCAATGAGCAGTTCTTC. It translates to CARASGRLNEQFF.

This clone is medium-sized (0.01 to 0.1%) within its sample. V usage is TRBV6-5 and J usage is TRBJ2-1, with TRBD2 matching 12 bases. Germline-derived CDR1 and CDR2 are MNHEY and SVGAGI. CDR3 length: 14 residues. J gave up 7 bases and V 7 bases, and 5 bases lay outside the gene matches. The CDR3 region has the DNA TGTGCCAGCACGACTAGCGGGAGTGGTAATGAGCAGTTCTTC. Residues: CASTTSGSGNEQFF.

The V and J genes are TRBV5-5 and TRBJ2-7; maybe TRBD1 (6 bases). Germline V gene sequence: CDR1 SGHKS, CDR2 YYEKEE (reference sequence). V lost 1 base to trimming and J lost 1 base, with 18 bases between them. This CDR3 has 17 amino acids. The CDR3 is CASSLRGIGFASYEQYF. Here the CDR3 DNA reads TGTGCCAGCAGCTTGAGGGGGATCGGGTTCGCGTCCTACGAGCAGTACTTC.

The chain links TRBV14 to TRBJ2-7; D gene unclear. V was pared by 1 base and J by 1 base, with 8 bases between. This CDR3 spans 14 amino acids. The V gene's germline CDR1 is SGHDN and CDR2 FVKESK. Written as DNA, the CDR3 is TGTGCCAGCAGCCAAGCGGGTTGGTCCTACGAGCAGTACTTC. It translates to CASSQAGWSYEQYF.

The V call is TRBV28, the J call TRBJ2-5, with no clear D. Germline lookup yields CDR1 MDHEN and CDR2 SYDVKM. V was trimmed by 3 bases and J by 3 bases, leaving 5 bases between them. This CDR3 has 12 amino acids. CDR3 loop: CASSLGKETQYF. The CDR3 DNA reads as TGTGCCAGCAGTTTGGGGAAAGAGACCCAGTACTTC. The full variable domain, rest sourced from reference TRBV28 and TRBJ2-5, is DVKVTQSSRYLVKRTGEKVFLECVQDMDHENMFWYRQDPGLGLRLIYFSYDVKMKEKGDIPEGYSVSREKKERFSLILESASTNQTSMYLCASSLGKETQYFGPGTRLLVL.

The CDR3: CASSDPGGSSYEQYF. The CDR3 coding sequence is TGTGCCAGCAGCGATCCGGGAGGGTCCTCCTACGAGCAGTACTTC. V is TRBV9 and J is TRBJ2-7; 8 nucleotides match TRBD2. V was clipped by 3 bases and J by 0 bases; unmatched bases: 5. The CDR3 loop spans 15 amino acids. Germline-derived CDR1 and CDR2 are SGDLS and YYNGEE.

The V gene is TRBV5-1, the J gene TRBJ2-1, with TRBD1 matching 7 bases. Trimming cost V 7 bases and J 0 bases; bases outside gene matches: 4. This CDR3 is 14 amino acids long. The germline V gene encodes CDR1 SGHRS and CDR2 YFSETQ. The CDR3 region is CASATGSSYNEQFF. CDR3 DNA sequence: TGCGCCAGCGCGACAGGGAGCTCCTACAATGAGCAGTTCTTC.